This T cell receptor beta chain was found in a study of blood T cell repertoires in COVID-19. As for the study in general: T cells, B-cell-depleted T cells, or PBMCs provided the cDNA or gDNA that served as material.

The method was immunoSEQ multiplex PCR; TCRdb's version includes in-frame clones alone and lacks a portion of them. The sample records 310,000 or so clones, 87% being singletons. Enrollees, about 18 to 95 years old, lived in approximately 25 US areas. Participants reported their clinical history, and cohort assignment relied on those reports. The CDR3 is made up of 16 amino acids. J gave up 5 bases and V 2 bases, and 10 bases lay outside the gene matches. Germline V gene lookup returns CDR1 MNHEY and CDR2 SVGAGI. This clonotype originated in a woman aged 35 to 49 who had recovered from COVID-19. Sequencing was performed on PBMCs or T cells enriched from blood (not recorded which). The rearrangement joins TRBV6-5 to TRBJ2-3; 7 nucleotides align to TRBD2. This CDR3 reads CASSYTQMAGEDTQYF. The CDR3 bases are TGTGCCAGCAGTTACACGCAAATGGCGGGAGAAGATACGCAGTATTTT.